A selection of T cell receptor beta chains follows, all from one sample in a study of T cells expressing NK-cell markers. Reprocessing the 5' RACE reads, TCRdb reports a single entry for every CDR3 protein and omits DNA. In total, the table holds 150,000 or so distinct CDR3 sequences. The sequencing sample was made of blood T cells: a sorted CD56 or NKG2C T cell subset, CD4+ or CD8+ T cells, or bulk PBMC T cells (not recorded which). These receptors all come from a woman aged 45-65 years in good health. CDR3s include the opening cysteine and the closing phenylalanine or tryptophan. Fields, in order: V gene, J gene, CDR3 protein.

V gene: TRBV7-8
J gene: TRBJ2-7
CDR3 protein: CASSPRGAKQYF

V gene: TRBV5-1
J gene: TRBJ2-2
CDR3 protein: CASSLLGQQIANTGELFF

V gene: TRBV24-1
J gene: TRBJ1-2
CDR3 protein: CATSEPGGDYGYTF

V gene: TRBV19
J gene: TRBJ1-1
CDR3 protein: CASSFPGLTNTEAFF

V gene: TRBV5-1
J gene: TRBJ2-3
CDR3 protein: CASSSRTSSTDTQYF

V gene: TRBV15
J gene: TRBJ2-2
CDR3 protein: CATSRSGPTTGIAGELFF

V gene: TRBV5-4
J gene: TRBJ1-1
CDR3 protein: CASSPSTNTEAFF

V gene: TRBV11-1
J gene: TRBJ2-1
CDR3 protein: CASSLAMGQGHEQFF

V gene: TRBV27
J gene: TRBJ2-7
CDR3 protein: CASSLSGSGYEQYF

V gene: TRBV3-1
J gene: TRBJ1-1
CDR3 protein: CASSQGRVNTEAFF

V gene: TRBV11-2
J gene: TRBJ2-5
CDR3 protein: CASRPGGWGETQYF

V gene: TRBV5-5
J gene: TRBJ1-5
CDR3 protein: CASSLEKDRSNQPQHF

V gene: TRBV29-1
J gene: TRBJ2-7
CDR3 protein: CSVLDIYEQYF

V gene: TRBV7-2
J gene: TRBJ1-4
CDR3 protein: CASTQDSNEKLFF

V gene: TRBV4-1
J gene: TRBJ2-5
CDR3 protein: CASRGQGAGLETQYF

V gene: TRBV20-1
J gene: TRBJ1-5
CDR3 protein: CSALMGVNQPQHF

V gene: TRBV4-2
J gene: TRBJ2-3
CDR3 protein: CASSQDLVDRTTDTQYF

V gene: TRBV12-3/TRBV12-4
J gene: TRBJ1-1
CDR3 protein: CASSPPGNTEAFF

V gene: TRBV20-1
J gene: TRBJ1-1
CDR3 protein: CSARDWAENTEAFF

V gene: TRBV6-5
J gene: TRBJ1-1
CDR3 protein: CASSYNRLYEAFF

V gene: TRBV27
J gene: TRBJ2-1
CDR3 protein: CASSLSGTYNEQFF

V gene: TRBV12-3/TRBV12-4
J gene: TRBJ1-1
CDR3 protein: CASSWWTAETNTEAFF

V gene: TRBV3-1
J gene: TRBJ2-1
CDR3 protein: CASSNGGVLGEQFF

V gene: TRBV25-1
J gene: TRBJ1-2
CDR3 protein: CASTRGPIYGYTF

V gene: TRBV27
J gene: TRBJ2-2
CDR3 protein: CASSFLQGYTGELFF

V gene: TRBV5-1
J gene: TRBJ1-2
CDR3 protein: CASSLRQGPDYGYTF

V gene: TRBV5-1
J gene: TRBJ2-3
CDR3 protein: CASSLEPGHSWTDTQYF

V gene: TRBV11-2
J gene: TRBJ1-1
CDR3 protein: CASSLEVEAFF

V gene: TRBV6-5
J gene: TRBJ2-7
CDR3 protein: CASSYGGRAHEQYF

V gene: TRBV2
J gene: TRBJ2-7
CDR3 protein: CASSLDSDEQYF

V gene: TRBV19
J gene: TRBJ2-5
CDR3 protein: CASSRSAGGQETQYF

V gene: TRBV24-1
J gene: TRBJ2-6
CDR3 protein: CATSDDKWDKANSGANVLTF

V gene: TRBV27
J gene: TRBJ1-4
CDR3 protein: CASSWGTIGEKLFF

V gene: TRBV3-1
J gene: TRBJ2-2
CDR3 protein: CASSQERQDTGELFF

V gene: TRBV5-1
J gene: TRBJ2-1
CDR3 protein: CASSQDTEPPGQFF

V gene: TRBV7-9
J gene: TRBJ1-5
CDR3 protein: CASSWSGGPSSNQPQHF

V gene: TRBV14
J gene: TRBJ1-4
CDR3 protein: CASSQGGAANEKLFF

V gene: TRBV5-1
J gene: TRBJ2-3
CDR3 protein: CASSLAGPDTQYF

V gene: TRBV6-5
J gene: TRBJ2-1
CDR3 protein: CASSRLASSYNEQFF

V gene: TRBV12-5
J gene: TRBJ1-5
CDR3 protein: CASGLEPQGIQPQHF

V gene: TRBV7-2
J gene: TRBJ2-3
CDR3 protein: CASSLTLAGATDTQYF

V gene: TRBV11-2
J gene: TRBJ2-7
CDR3 protein: CASSFGLEVYEQYF

V gene: TRBV5-1
J gene: TRBJ2-7
CDR3 protein: CASRSGGTYEQYF

V gene: TRBV29-1
J gene: TRBJ2-1
CDR3 protein: CSSKRVSYNEQFF

V gene: TRBV4-1
J gene: TRBJ1-2
CDR3 protein: CASSQVAGQGVGYGYTF

V gene: TRBV7-9
J gene: TRBJ1-1
CDR3 protein: CASSFRMDSEAFF

V gene: TRBV20-1
J gene: TRBJ1-1
CDR3 protein: CSALQGPEAFF

V gene: TRBV20-1
J gene: TRBJ2-7
CDR3 protein: CSARGLAEAFSYEQYF

V gene: TRBV2
J gene: TRBJ2-2
CDR3 protein: CASSESLAGVSQDTGELFF